The following is a TCR beta chain sequence with its context. Its antigen is not identified. This record belongs to a study of human T cells and chemical hapten exposure. As for the study in general: The patients were mostly female; they had alopecia areata, totalis or universalis.

The CDR3 sequence is 17 residues long. CDR1 MNHEY and CDR2 SMNVEV come from the germline V gene (reference sequence). Trimming removed 7 bases at V and 0 bases at J, with 19 bases between. Study results and limitations: DPC sensitization left the count of TCRs above 1 in 1000 unchanged. Expanded TCRs clustered into significantly more large CDR3 similarity groups than controls, the analysis revealed.

As to time point: patch test 1, 2 weeks after DPC sensitization. Stated treatment: therapeutic diphenylcyclopropenone sensitization with weekly scalp DPC. TCRdb fed the RACE reads into MiXCR, producing one record per CDR3 protein. This sample has roughly 180,000 distinct CDR3 sequences, with more than 20% found just once. The V gene is TRBV27, the J gene TRBJ2-1; a weak D match, TRBD2 (5 bases). The input for sequencing was whole blood, taken in connection with sensitization to the hapten diphenylcyclopropenone (DPC). The clonotype was recovered from a woman aged 45-65 years with alopecia areata. Some clones in this sample may be carry-over from other donors' samples. CDR3 sequence: CASTPSFAGSSYNEQFF. In DNA form, the CDR3 reads TGTGCCAGCACTCCCTCCTTTGCGGGTAGCTCCTACAATGAGCAGTTCTTC.